Detailed here is one T cell receptor beta chain. The V gene lost 4 bases and the J gene lost 7 bases, with 24 bases spanning the gap. The germline V gene has CDR1 SGHRS and CDR2 YFSETQ. The CDR3 extends over 17 amino acids. The data belong to a study of blood T cell repertoires in COVID-19. Study context: The cDNA or gDNA used as material had been derived from T cells, B-cell-depleted T cells, or PBMCs.

The repertoire was sequenced with immunoSEQ multiplex PCR; TCRdb's copy has only in-frame clones and lacks some. The sample carries tens of thousands of clones, 70% to 90% recorded once. The sequenced sample was peripheral blood. The receptor's source is a human donor in a cohort sampled during active COVID-19. The donor label of this sample is uncertain. The chain couples TRBV5-1 to TRBJ1-5, with D uncertain. The CDR3, as DNA: TGCGCCAGCAGCCCAGGCTATTCGGACTTCCTTCCCCAGCCCCAGCATTTT. Amino acid sequence: CASSPGYSDFLPQPQHF.